This T cell receptor (beta chain) came from a study of shared clonotypes between healthy human individuals. About the study: Three CD4 naive, three CD4 memory, two CD8 naive and one CD8 memory plate were used per donor. Study results and caveats: Naive CD4 clonotypes overlapped across a handful of donors at roughly 5%.

In the sorted-subset replicate PCRs, 200 ng DNA, 30,000 or so T cell genomes, was used. Original data processing: Filtering of immunoSEQ junctional sequences could not match full-length read filtering. Data came from immunoSEQ multiplex PCR; TCRdb stores just in-frame clones and leaves some out. That table supplies the V and J calls and clone size; D and trimming were determined from the DNA. Of roughly 700,000 clones listed, approximately 79% are singletons. This clone was picked up a small number of times. What it binds is unknown. The CDR3 is 15 amino acids. The chain links TRBV1 to TRBJ2-1; TRBD2, the D gene given by the table, was not confirmed from the DNA. TRBV1 is shown as a pseudogene. The sequenced sample was memory CD4+ T cells sorted from blood. As to subset: CD45RA-negative fraction. The receptor's source is a woman in her thirties in good health. For the CDR3, the DNA is TGCACCAGCAGCCAGACTAGCGGGAAAGTATATGAGCAGTTCTTC. This gives the protein CTSSQTSGKVYEQFF.